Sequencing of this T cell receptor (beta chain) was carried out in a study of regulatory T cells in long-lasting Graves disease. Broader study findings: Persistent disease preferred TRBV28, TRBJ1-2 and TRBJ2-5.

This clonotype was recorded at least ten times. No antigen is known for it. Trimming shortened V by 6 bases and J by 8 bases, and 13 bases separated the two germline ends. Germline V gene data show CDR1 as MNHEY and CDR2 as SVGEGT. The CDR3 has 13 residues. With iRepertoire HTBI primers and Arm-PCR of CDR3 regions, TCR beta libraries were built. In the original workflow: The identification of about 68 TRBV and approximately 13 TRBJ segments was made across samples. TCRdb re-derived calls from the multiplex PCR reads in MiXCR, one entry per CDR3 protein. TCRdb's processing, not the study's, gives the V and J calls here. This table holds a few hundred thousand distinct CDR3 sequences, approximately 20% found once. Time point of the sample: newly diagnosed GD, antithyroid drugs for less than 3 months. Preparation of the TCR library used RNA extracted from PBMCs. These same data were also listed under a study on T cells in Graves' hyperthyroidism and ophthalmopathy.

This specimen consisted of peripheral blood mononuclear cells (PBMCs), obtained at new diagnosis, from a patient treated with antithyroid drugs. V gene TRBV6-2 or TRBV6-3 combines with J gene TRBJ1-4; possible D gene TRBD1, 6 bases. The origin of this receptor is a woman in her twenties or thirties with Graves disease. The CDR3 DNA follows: TGTGCCAGCAGCGAATACAGGGAAGAAAAACTGTTTTTT. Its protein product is CASSEYREEKLFF.